The entry that follows covers one T cell receptor beta chain sequence. Trimming at V came to 0 bases and at J to 4 bases, leaving 9 bases not matched to a gene. CDR1 and CDR2 (germline): SGHAT, FQNNGV. This CDR3 is 17 amino acids long. In contrast to the negatively isolated CD8+ and CD4+ T cells, TEMRA cells were FACS-enriched. This entry belongs to a study of CD8 T cells in Susac syndrome. RNA amounts of 0.5 to 1 ug underwent reverse transcription with random hexamers. The authors amplified TCR beta CDR3 across 54 Vbeta and 13 Jbeta using immunoSEQ multiplex PCR. Using its own MiXCR run on the immunoSEQ multiplex PCR reads, TCRdb lists one record per CDR3 protein. The repertoire holds about 430,000 distinct CDR3 sequences, with roughly 85% as singletons.

The sample consisted of CD8+ T cells from PBMCs. The gene calls are TRBV11-2 and TRBJ2-5; TRBD1 aligns across 9 bases. This receptor was taken from a human donor with multiple sclerosis. This CDR3 reads CASSLDGYRGQGETQYF. The CDR3 nucleotides are TGTGCCAGCAGCTTAGACGGGTACAGGGGGCAGGGAGAGACCCAGTACTTC.